This TCR beta chain was recovered during a study of blood T cells in healthy people across ages. Trimming took off 5 bases at V and 12 bases at J, with 23 bases between the two ends. The CDR3 runs to 15 residues. Germline assignment: CDR1 SGHAT and CDR2 FQNNGV. Study conclusions and caveats: PBMC samples, being unsorted, prevented any conclusive comparison of naive and antigen-experienced cells.

Primers used in a second PCR of about 6 to 11 cycles were a sample-barcoded 5' primer and a J-beta primer mix. Every individual sample yielded 2.5 million or more paired-end reads (each containing CDR3). Each CDR3 protein is one row after TCRdb ran MiXCR on the 5' RACE reads. The sample holds 1.5 million to 2 million distinct CDR3 sequences, roughly 28% seen once. This clonotype was found a few times. Its specificity is not known. Material for sequencing was blood. The sequence came from a woman aged 30 to 39 in good health. The chain couples TRBV11-2 to TRBJ2-1, with D uncertain. CDR3 sequence: CASSETLGTGNWQFF. DNA for the CDR3: TGTGCCAGCAGCGAAACCCTGGGAACCGGTAATTGGCAGTTCTTC.